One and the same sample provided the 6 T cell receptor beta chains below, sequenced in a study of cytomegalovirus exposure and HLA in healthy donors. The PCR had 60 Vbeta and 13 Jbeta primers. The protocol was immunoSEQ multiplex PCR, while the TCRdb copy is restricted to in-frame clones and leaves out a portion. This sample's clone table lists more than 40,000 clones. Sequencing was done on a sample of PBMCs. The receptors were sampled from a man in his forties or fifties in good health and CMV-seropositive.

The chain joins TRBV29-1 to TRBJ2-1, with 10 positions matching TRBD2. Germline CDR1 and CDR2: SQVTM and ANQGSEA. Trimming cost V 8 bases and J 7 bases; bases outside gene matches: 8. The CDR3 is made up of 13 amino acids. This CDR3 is CSILEREGNEQFF. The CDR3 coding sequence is TGCAGCATCCTGGAGCGGGAGGGTAATGAGCAGTTCTTC.

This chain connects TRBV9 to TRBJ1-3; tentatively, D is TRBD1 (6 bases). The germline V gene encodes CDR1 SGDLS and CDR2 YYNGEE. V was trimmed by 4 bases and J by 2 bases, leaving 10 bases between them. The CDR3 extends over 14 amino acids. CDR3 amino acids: CASSSGTPGNTIYF. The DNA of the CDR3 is TGTGCCAGCAGCAGCGGGACACCTGGAAACACCATATATTTT.

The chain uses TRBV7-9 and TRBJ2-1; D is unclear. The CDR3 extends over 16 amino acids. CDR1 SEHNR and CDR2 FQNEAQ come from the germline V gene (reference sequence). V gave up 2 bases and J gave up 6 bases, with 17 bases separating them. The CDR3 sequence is CASSLSVSFPSNEQFF. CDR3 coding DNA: TGTGCCAGCAGCTTATCCGTCAGTTTTCCCAGCAATGAGCAGTTCTTC. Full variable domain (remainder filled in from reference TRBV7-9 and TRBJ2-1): DTGVSQNPRHKITKRGQNVTFRCDPISEHNRLYWYRQTLGQGPEFLTYFQNEAQLEKSRLLSDRFSAERPKGSFSTLEIQRTEQGDSAMYLCASSLSVSFPSNEQFFGPGTRLTVL.

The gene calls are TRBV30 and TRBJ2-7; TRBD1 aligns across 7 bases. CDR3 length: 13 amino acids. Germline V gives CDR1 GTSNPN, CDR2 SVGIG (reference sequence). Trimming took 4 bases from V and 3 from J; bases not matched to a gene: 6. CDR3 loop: CAWNRDRNYEQYF. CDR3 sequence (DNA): TGTGCCTGGAACCGGGACAGAAACTACGAGCAGTACTTC.

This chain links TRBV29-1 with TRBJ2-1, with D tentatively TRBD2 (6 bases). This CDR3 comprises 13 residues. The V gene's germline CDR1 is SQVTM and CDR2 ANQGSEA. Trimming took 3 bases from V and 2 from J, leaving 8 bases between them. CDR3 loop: CSVEGGTYNEQFF. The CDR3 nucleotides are TGCAGCGTTGAGGGAGGAACCTACAATGAGCAGTTCTTC.

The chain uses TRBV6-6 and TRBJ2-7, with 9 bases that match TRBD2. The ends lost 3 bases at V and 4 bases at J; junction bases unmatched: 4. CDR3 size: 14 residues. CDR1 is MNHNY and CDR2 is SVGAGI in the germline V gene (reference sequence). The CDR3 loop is CASSYASGKYEQYF. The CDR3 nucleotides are TGTGCCAGCAGTTATGCTAGCGGGAAATACGAGCAGTACTTC.